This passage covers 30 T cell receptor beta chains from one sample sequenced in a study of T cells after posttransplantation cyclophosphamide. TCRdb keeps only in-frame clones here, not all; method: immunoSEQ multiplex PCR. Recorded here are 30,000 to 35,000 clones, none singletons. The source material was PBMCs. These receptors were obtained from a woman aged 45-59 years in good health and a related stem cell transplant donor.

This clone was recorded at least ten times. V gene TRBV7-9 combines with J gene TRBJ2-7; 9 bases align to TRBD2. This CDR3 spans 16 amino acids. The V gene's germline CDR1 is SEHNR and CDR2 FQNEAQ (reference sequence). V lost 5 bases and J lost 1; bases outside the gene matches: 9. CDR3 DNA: TGTGCCAGCAGCCCCACACTAGCGGGTTCGTCCTACGAGCAGTACTTC. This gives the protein CASSPTLAGSSYEQYF.

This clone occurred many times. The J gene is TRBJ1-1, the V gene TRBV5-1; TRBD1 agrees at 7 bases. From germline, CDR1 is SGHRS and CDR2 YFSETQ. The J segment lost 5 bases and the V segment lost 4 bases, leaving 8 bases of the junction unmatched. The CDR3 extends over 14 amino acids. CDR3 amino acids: CASSPDREATEAFF. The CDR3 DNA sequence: TGCGCCAGCAGCCCCGACAGGGAGGCAACTGAAGCTTTCTTT.

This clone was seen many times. The CDR3 nucleotides read TGTGCCAGCATCCCTAGGCCTAGCGGCTCCTACGAGCAGTACTTC. It is translated as CASIPRPSGSYEQYF. The chain is built from TRBV28 and TRBJ2-7; the match to TRBD2 covers 7 bases. J lost 0 bases, V lost 7 bases, and 9 bases had no gene match. Germline CDR1 MDHEN, CDR2 SYDVKM. The CDR3 runs to 15 residues.

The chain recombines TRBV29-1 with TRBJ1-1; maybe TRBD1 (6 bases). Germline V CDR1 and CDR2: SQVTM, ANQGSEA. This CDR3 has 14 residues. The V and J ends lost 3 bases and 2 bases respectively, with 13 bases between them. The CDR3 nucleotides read TGCAGCGTTGATAAACAGGGTTTTAACACTGAAGCTTTCTTT. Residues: CSVDKQGFNTEAFF.

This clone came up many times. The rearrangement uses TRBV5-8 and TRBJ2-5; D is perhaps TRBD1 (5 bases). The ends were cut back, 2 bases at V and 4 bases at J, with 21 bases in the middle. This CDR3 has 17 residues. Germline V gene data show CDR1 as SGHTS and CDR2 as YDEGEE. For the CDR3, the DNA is TGTGCCAGCAGCTTAGGAGACAGAAGAAGATTCGGAGAGACCCAGTACTTC. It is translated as CASSLGDRRRFGETQYF.

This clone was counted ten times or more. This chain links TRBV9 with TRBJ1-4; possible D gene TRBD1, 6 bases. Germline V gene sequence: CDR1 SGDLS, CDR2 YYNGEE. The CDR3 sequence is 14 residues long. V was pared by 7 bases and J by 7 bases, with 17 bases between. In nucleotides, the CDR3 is TGTGCCAGCCCGGGAGACAGGAAAGGTGAAAAACTGTTTTTT. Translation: CASPGDRKGEKLFF.

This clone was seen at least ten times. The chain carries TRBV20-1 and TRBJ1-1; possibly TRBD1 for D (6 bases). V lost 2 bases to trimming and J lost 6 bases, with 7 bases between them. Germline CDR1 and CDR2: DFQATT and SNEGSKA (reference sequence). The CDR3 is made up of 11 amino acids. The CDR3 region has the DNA TGCAGTGCTAGAAGACAGGCTGAAGCTTTCTTT. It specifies CSARRQAEAFF.

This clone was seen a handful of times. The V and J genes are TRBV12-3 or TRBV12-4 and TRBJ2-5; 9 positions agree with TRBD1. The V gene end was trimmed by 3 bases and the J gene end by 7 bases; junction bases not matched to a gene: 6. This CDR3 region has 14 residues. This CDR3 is CASSFKQGAGTQYF. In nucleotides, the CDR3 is TGTGCCAGCAGTTTTAAACAGGGGGCAGGGACCCAGTACTTC.

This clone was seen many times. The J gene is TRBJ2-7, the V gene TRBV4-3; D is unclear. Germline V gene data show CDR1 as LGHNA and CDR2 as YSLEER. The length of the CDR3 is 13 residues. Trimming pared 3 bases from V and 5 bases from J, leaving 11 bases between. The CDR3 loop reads CASSQLPTDEQYF. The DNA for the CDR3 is TGCGCCAGCAGCCAGCTCCCTACGGACGAGCAGTACTTC.

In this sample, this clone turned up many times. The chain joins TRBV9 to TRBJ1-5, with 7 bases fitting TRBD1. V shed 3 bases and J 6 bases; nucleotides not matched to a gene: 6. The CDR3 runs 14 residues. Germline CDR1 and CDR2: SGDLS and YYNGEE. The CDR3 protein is CASSGGQAGQPQHF. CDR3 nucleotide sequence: TGTGCCAGCAGCGGCGGACAGGCGGGTCAGCCCCAGCATTTT.

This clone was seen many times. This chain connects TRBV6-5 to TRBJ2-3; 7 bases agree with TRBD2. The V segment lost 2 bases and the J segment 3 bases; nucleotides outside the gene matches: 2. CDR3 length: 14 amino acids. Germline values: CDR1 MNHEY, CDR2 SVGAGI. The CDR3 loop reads CASSYGGSTDTQYF. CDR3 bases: TGTGCCAGCAGTTACGGCGGGAGTACAGATACGCAGTATTTT.

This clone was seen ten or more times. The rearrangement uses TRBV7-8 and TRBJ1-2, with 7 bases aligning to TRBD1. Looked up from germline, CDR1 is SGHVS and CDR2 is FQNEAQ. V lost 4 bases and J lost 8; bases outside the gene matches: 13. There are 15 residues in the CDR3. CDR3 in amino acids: CASSYFSTGFSGYTF. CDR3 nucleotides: TGTGCCAGCAGCTACTTCTCGACAGGGTTTAGCGGCTACACCTTC.

This CDR3 reads CASSAPPGQGDGYTF. In DNA form, the CDR3 reads TGTGCCAGCAGCGCACCCCCGGGACAGGGGGACGGCTACACCTTC. The chain combines TRBV2 with TRBJ1-2; 11 bases agree with TRBD1. There are 15 residues in the CDR3. The ends lost 6 bases at V and 8 bases at J; junction bases unmatched: 11. Germline CDR1 and CDR2: SNHLY and FYNNEI.

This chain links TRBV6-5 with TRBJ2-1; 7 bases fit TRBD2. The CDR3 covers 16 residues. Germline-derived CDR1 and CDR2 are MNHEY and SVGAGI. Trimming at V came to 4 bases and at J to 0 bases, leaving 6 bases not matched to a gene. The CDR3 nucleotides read TGTGCCAGCAGTTTAGCGGGCCCACCCTCCTACAATGAGCAGTTCTTC. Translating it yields CASSLAGPPSYNEQFF.

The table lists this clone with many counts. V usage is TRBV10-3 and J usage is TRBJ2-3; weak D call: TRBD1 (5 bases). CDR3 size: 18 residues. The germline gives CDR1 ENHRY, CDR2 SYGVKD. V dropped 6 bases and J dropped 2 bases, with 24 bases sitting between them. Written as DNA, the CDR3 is TGTGCCATCAGGAGTGGGCAGGGCTCGGTCGGGTACACAGATACGCAGTATTTT. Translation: CAIRSGQGSVGYTDTQYF.

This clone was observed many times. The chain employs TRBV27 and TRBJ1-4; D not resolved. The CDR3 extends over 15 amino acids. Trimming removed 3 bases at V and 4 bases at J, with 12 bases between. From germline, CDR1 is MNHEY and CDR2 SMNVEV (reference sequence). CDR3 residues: CASSLGQAGNEKLFF. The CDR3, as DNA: TGTGCCAGCAGTTTGGGCCAGGCCGGTAATGAAAAACTGTTTTTT.

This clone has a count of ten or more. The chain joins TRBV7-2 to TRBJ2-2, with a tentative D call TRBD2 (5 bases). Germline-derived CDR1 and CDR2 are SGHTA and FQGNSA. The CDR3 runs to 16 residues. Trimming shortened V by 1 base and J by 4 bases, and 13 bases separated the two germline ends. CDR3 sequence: CASSLVGSRGTGELFF. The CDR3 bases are TGTGCCAGCAGCTTAGTTGGTAGCCGGGGCACCGGGGAGCTGTTTTTT.

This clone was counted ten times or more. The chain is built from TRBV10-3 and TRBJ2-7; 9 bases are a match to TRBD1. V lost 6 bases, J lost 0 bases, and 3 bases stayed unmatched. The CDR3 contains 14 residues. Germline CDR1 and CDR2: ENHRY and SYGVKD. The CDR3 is CAIRSDRGSYEQYF. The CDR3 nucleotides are TGTGCCATCAGATCGGACAGGGGCTCCTACGAGCAGTACTTC.

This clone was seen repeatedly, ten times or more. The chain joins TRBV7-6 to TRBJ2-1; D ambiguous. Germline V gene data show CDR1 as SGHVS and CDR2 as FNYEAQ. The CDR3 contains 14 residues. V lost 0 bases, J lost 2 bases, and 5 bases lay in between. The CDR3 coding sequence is TGTGCCAGCAGCTTAGCGGCAGCCTACAATGAGCAGTTCTTC. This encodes CASSLAAAYNEQFF.

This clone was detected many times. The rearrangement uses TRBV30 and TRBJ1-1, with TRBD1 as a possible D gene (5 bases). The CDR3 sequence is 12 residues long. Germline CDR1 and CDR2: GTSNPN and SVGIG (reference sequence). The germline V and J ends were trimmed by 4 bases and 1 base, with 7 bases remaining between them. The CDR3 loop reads CAWNQGNTEAFF. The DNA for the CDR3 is TGTGCCTGGAACCAGGGGAACACTGAAGCTTTCTTT. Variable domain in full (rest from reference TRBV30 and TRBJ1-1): SQTIHQWPATLVQPVGSPLSLECTVEGTSNPNLYWYRQAAGRGLQLLFYSVGIGQISSEVPQNLSASRPQDRQFILSSKKLLLSDSGFYLCAWNQGNTEAFFGQGTRLTVV.

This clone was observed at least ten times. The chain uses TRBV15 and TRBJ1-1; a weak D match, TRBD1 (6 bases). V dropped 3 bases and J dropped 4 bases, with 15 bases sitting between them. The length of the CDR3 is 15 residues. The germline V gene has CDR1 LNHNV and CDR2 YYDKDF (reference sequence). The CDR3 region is CATSSETGLTTEAFF. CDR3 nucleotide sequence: TGTGCCACCAGCAGTGAAACAGGGTTAACCACTGAAGCTTTCTTT. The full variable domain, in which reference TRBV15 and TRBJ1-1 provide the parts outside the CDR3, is DAMVIQNPRYQVTQFGKPVTLSCSQTLNHNVMYWYQQKSSQAPKLLFHYYDKDFNNEADTPDNFQSRRPNTSFCFLDIRSPGLGDTAMYLCATSSETGLTTEAFFGQGTRLTVV.

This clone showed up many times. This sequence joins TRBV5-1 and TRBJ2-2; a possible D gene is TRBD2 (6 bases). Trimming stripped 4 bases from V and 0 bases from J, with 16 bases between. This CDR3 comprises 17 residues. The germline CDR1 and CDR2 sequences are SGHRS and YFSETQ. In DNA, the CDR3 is TGCGCCAGCAGCCGAGGGGACTCCCACGCGAACACCGGGGAGCTGTTTTTT. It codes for CASSRGDSHANTGELFF.

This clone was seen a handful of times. CDR3: CASSLGGALGSETQYF. The CDR3 DNA reads TGTGCCAGCAGCTTGGGCGGCGCGCTCGGATCAGAGACCCAGTACTTC. The chain joins TRBV5-4 to TRBJ2-5; D call uncertain. CDR1 and CDR2 (germline): SGHNT, YYREEE (reference sequence). The CDR3 has 16 residues. Between the trimmed V and J ends, which lost 0 bases and 4 bases, there was a span of 16 bases.

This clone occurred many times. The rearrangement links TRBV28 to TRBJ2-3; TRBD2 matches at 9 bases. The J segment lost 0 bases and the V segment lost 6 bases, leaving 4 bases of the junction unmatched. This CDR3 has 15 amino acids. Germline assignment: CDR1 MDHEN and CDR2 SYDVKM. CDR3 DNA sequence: TGTGCCAGCAGCCTGCTAGCGGGGAGCACAGATACGCAGTATTTT. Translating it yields CASSLLAGSTDTQYF.

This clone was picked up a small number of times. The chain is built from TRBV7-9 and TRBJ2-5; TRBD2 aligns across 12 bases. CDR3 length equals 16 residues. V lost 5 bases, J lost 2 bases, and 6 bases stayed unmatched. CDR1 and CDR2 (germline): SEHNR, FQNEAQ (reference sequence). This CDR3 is CASSLGLAGLQETQYF. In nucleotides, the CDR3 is TGTGCCAGCAGCCTGGGACTAGCGGGCTTACAAGAGACCCAGTACTTC.

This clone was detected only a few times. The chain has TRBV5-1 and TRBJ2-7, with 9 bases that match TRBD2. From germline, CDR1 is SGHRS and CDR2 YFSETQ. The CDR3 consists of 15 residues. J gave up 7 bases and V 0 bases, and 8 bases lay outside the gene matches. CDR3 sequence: CASSLALSGSGEQYF. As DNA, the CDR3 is TGCGCCAGCAGCTTGGCCCTTAGCGGGAGTGGTGAGCAGTACTTC.

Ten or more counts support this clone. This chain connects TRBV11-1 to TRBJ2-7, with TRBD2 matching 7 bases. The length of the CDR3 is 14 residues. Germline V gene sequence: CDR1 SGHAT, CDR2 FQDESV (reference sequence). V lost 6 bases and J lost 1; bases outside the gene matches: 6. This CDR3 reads CASRVTSESYEQYF. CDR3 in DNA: TGTGCCAGCAGGGTTACTAGCGAGTCCTACGAGCAGTACTTC.

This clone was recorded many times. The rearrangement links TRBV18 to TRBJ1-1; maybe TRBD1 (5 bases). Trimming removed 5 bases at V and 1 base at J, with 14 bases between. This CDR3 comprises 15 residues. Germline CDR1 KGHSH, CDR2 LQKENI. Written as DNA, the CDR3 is TGTGCCAGCTCAAATAGAGGACATCGGAACACTGAAGCTTTCTTT. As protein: CASSNRGHRNTEAFF. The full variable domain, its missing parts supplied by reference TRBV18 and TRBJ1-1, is NAGVMQNPRHLVRRRGQEARLRCSPMKGHSHVYWYRQLPEEGLKFMVYLQKENIIDESGMPKERFSAEFPKEGPSILRIQQVVRGDSAAYFCASSNRGHRNTEAFFGQGTRLTVV.

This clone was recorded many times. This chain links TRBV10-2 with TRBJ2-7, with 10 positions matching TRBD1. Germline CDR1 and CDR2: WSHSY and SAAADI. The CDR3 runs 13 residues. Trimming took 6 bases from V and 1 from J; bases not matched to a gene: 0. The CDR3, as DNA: TGCGCCAGCAGGGACAGGGGGTCCTACGAGCAGTACTTC. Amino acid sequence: CASRDRGSYEQYF.

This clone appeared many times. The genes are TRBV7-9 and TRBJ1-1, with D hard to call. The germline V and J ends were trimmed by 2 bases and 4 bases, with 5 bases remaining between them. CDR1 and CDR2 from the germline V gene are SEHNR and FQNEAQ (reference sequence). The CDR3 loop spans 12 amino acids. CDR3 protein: CASSLSLTEAFF. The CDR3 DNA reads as TGTGCCAGCAGCTTATCTCTCACTGAAGCTTTCTTT.